These 7 T cell receptor beta chains were sequenced from one sample in a study of Graves' ophthalmopathy and Graves' hyperthyroidism. Investigators amplified TCR beta CDR3 regions from RNA transcripts. The library came from an HTBI-primed first-round RT-PCR and a second-round multiplex PCR. Each CDR3 protein gets one entry after TCRdb re-called the multiplex PCR reads with MiXCR. The sample gives around 170,000 distinct CDR3 sequences, approximately 38% of which show up once; under 6.5% is in the top ten. The specimen sequenced was peripheral blood. The receptors shown here come from a woman aged 40 to 50 with Graves' ophthalmopathy.

Only a few counts were recorded for this clonotype. The CDR3 nucleotides are TGTGCCAGCACTCTGGGGCAGGGAGGCTACACCTTC. Translated, it gives CASTLGQGGYTF. The chain combines TRBV28 with TRBJ1-2; TRBD1 might be the D (5 bases). CDR3 length equals 12 residues. Trimming took 7 bases from V and 8 from J, leaving 14 bases between them. Germline loops: CDR1 MDHEN, CDR2 SYDVKM.

The chain is built from TRBV6-1 and TRBJ1-5, with 9 nucleotides matching TRBD1. V trimming: 4 bases; J trimming: 7 bases; junction bases outside the gene matches: 8. CDR1 is MNHNS and CDR2 is SASEGT in the germline V gene. The CDR3 is 15 amino acids. The CDR3 nucleotides read TGTGCCAGCAGTGTCGGACAGGGGATCGGCCAGCCCCAGCATTTT. Translated, it gives CASSVGQGIGQPQHF.

This clonotype was counted between two and nine times. The rearrangement joins TRBV6-5 to TRBJ2-5, with D perhaps TRBD1 or TRBD2 (5 bases each). The V and J ends lost 0 bases and 1 base respectively, with 9 bases between them. This CDR3 spans 15 amino acids. CDR1 and CDR2 (germline): MNHEY, SVGAGI. The CDR3 loop is CASSYSRDGQETQYF. Here the CDR3 DNA reads TGTGCCAGCAGTTACTCGAGGGACGGCCAAGAGACCCAGTACTTC.

This clonotype was counted ten times or more. The chain has TRBV28 and TRBJ1-3; no firm D call. With 9 bases removed from V and 2 bases from J, the gap between germline ends came to 17 bases. The germline V gene encodes CDR1 MDHEN and CDR2 SYDVKM. CDR3 size: 15 residues. This CDR3 reads CASKTSSRAGNTIYF. CDR3 coding DNA: TGTGCCAGTAAAACTTCATCACGGGCTGGAAACACCATATATTTT.

This clonotype has ten or more counts. The V gene is TRBV30, the J gene TRBJ1-2; no clear D. CDR3 length: 12 amino acids. V was pared by 4 bases and J by 5 bases, with 11 bases between. Germline loops: CDR1 GTSNPN, CDR2 SVGIG (reference sequence). CDR3 nucleotide sequence: TGTGCCTGGAAACTATCCATTTATGGCTACACCTTC. Its protein is CAWKLSIYGYTF.

The chain joins TRBV20-1 to TRBJ1-2; D possibly corresponds to TRBD1 (5 bases). This CDR3 spans 15 amino acids. The V gene's germline CDR1 is DFQATT and CDR2 SNEGSKA (reference sequence). V lost 0 bases and J 3 bases, leaving 14 bases between the germline ends. The CDR3 DNA reads TGCAGTGCTAGAGATGGGCAGGGAGTACACTATGGCTACACCTTC. This gives the protein CSARDGQGVHYGYTF.

This clonotype was detected ten times or more. The chain uses TRBV7-2 and TRBJ1-5, with unresolved D. With 5 bases removed from V and 6 bases from J, the gap between germline ends came to 11 bases. The CDR3 contains 13 residues. CDR1 SGHTA and CDR2 FQGNSA come from the germline V gene. The DNA of the CDR3 is TGTGCCAGCAGCATAAACCCTCGTCAGCCCCAGCATTTT. This gives the protein CASSINPRQPQHF. Supplemented by reference TRBV7-2 and TRBJ1-5, the full variable domain reads GAGVSQSPSNKVTEKGKDVELRCDPISGHTALYWYRQSLGQGLEFLIYFQGNSAPDKSGLPSDRFSAERTGGSVSTLTIQRTQQEDSAVYLCASSINPRQPQHFGDGTRLSIL.